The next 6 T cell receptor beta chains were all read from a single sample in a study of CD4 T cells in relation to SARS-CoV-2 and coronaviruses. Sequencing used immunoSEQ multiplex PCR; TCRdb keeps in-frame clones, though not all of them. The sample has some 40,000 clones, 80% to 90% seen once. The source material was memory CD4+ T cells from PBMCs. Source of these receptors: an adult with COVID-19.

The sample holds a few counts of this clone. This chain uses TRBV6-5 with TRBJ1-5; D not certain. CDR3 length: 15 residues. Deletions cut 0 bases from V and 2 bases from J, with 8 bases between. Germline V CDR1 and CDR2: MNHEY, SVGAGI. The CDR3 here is CASSYSAGGNQPQHF. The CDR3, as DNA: TGTGCCAGCAGTTACTCGGCCGGGGGCAATCAGCCCCAGCATTTT.

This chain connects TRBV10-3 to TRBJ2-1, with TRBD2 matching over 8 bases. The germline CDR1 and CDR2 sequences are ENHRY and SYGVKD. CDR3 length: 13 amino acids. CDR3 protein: CALRSGGDNEQFF. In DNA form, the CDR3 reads TGTGCTCTCAGGAGCGGGGGAGACAATGAGCAGTTCTTC.

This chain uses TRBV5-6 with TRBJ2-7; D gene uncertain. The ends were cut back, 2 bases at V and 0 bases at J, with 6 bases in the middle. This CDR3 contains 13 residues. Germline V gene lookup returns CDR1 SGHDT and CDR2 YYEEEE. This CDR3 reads CASSLFSSYEQYF. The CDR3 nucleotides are TGTGCCAGCAGCTTATTCAGCTCCTACGAGCAGTACTTC.

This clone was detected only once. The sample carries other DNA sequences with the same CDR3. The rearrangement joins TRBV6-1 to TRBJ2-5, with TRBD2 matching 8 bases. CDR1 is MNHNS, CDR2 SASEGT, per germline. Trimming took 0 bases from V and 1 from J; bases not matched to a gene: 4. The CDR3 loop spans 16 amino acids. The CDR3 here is CASSEAPSGPQETQYF. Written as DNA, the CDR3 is TGTGCCAGCAGTGAAGCCCCTAGCGGGCCCCAAGAGACCCAGTACTTC.

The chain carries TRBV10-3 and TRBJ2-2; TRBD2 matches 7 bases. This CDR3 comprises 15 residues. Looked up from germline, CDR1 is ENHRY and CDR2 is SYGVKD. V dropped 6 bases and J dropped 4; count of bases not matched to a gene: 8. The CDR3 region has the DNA TGTGCCATCAGAACCGGACTAGTCTTCACCGGGGAGCTGTTTTTT. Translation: CAIRTGLVFTGELFF.

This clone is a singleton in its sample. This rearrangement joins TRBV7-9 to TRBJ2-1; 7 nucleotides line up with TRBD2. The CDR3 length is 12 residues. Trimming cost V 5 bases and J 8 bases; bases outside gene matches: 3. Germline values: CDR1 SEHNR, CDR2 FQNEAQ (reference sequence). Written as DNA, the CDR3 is TGTGCCAGCAGCATGACTAGCTATGAGCAGTTCTTC. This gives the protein CASSMTSYEQFF. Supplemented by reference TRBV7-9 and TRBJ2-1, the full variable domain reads DTGVSQNPRHKITKRGQNVTFRCDPISEHNRLYWYRQTLGQGPEFLTYFQNEAQLEKSRLLSDRFSAERPKGSFSTLEIQRTEQGDSAMYLCASSMTSYEQFFGPGTRLTVL.